The next 11 T cell receptor beta chains were all read from a single sample in a study of blood T cell repertoires in COVID-19. TCRdb's table, derived via immunoSEQ multiplex PCR, lists solely in-frame clones and lacks some. The top ten clones hold 1.9% of a sample with roughly 250,000 clones, 75% to 95% of them seen once. The material sequenced was PBMCs or T cells enriched from blood (not recorded which). Receptors were obtained from a woman between 18 and 30 years old who had recovered from COVID-19.

The chain is built from TRBV28 and TRBJ1-1; D gene unclear. The CDR3 is 13 residues long. The germline CDR1 and CDR2 sequences are MDHEN and SYDVKM. The ends were cut back, 3 bases at V and 6 bases at J, with 11 bases in the middle. CDR3 sequence (DNA): TGTGCCAGCAGTTTGGGTCGGGGTTCTGAAGCTTTCTTT. Protein product: CASSLGRGSEAFF.

In DNA form, the CDR3 reads TGTGCCAGTAGCGCGACAGGGGGCACCAATCAGCCCCAGCATTTT. It translates to CASSATGGTNQPQHF. The chain recombines TRBV19 with TRBJ1-5; 10 nucleotides line up with TRBD1. The J segment lost 3 bases and the V segment lost 6 bases, leaving 5 bases of the junction unmatched. The CDR3 covers 15 residues. Germline V gives CDR1 LNHDA, CDR2 SQIVND (reference sequence).

The chain employs TRBV19 and TRBJ1-5; D unresolved. CDR1 LNHDA and CDR2 SQIVND come from the germline V gene (reference sequence). The CDR3 covers 14 residues. V dropped 3 bases and J dropped 4 bases, with 10 bases sitting between them. The CDR3 nucleotides are TGTGCCAGTAGTATCCCCCGGAGGAATCAGCCCCAGCATTTT. Amino acids: CASSIPRRNQPQHF.

This chain links TRBV5-6 with TRBJ2-7, with D perhaps matching TRBD1 (5 bases). Trimming cost V 1 base and J 3 bases, with 14 bases left between them. From germline, CDR1 is SGHDT and CDR2 YYEEEE. This CDR3 comprises 15 residues. The CDR3: CASSLPSGQGYEQYF. In DNA, the CDR3 is TGTGCCAGCAGCTTGCCATCCGGGCAGGGCTACGAGCAGTACTTC. Variable domain in full (rest from reference TRBV5-6 and TRBJ2-7): DAGVTQSPTHLIKTRGQQVTLRCSPKSGHDTVSWYQQALGQGPQFIFQYYEEEERQRGNFPDRFSGHQFPNYSSELNVNALLLGDSALYLCASSLPSGQGYEQYFGPGTRLTVT.

V and J are TRBV15 and TRBJ2-5; maybe TRBD1 (5 bases). The CDR3 totals 11 residues. The V end was cut by 3 bases, the J end by 9 bases, with 8 bases between. Looked up from germline, CDR1 is LNHNV and CDR2 is YYDKDF (reference sequence). The CDR3 DNA follows: TGTGCCACCAGCAGGGGGCCGGCCCAGTACTTC. Protein product: CATSRGPAQYF.

This sequence joins TRBV6-1 and TRBJ2-5; a possible D gene is TRBD2 (7 bases). V lost 1 base and J lost 1, with 22 bases in between. This CDR3 is built from 19 residues. Germline assignment: CDR1 MNHNS and CDR2 SASEGT. CDR3 sequence reads: CASSEDWVNRGAPQETQYF. Here the CDR3 DNA reads TGTGCCAGCAGTGAAGATTGGGTTAATCGGGGGGCCCCCCAAGAGACCCAGTACTTC.

V usage is TRBV7-3 and J usage is TRBJ2-3; the D is unclear. V was shortened by 5 bases and J by 6 bases, with 18 bases between the two germline ends. CDR1 and CDR2 from the germline V gene are SGHTA and FQGTGA. The CDR3 contains 15 residues. The CDR3 protein is CASSPQTSNLDTQYF. In nucleotides, the CDR3 is TGTGCCAGCAGCCCTCAGACATCTAATCTCGATACGCAGTATTTT. The complete variable domain, with remaining parts taken from reference TRBV7-3 and TRBJ2-3, reads GAGVSQTPSNKVTEKGKYVELRCDPISGHTALYWYRQSLGQGPEFLIYFQGTGAADDSGLPNDRFFAVRPEGSVSTLKIQRTERGDSAVYLCASSPQTSNLDTQYFGPGTRLTVL.

The chain links TRBV29-1 to TRBJ2-3; D might be TRBD2 (6 bases). The CDR3 is 15 amino acids. From germline, CDR1 is SQVTM and CDR2 ANQGSEA. V gave up 0 bases and J gave up 2 bases, with 12 bases separating them. Written as DNA, the CDR3 is TGCAGCGTTGAAGATCAGGAGGGGCTCACAGATACGCAGTATTTT. It translates to CSVEDQEGLTDTQYF.

This rearrangement joins TRBV29-1 to TRBJ2-1, with D possibly TRBD1 on 6 matching bases. V dropped 6 bases and J dropped 10 bases, with 13 bases sitting between them. This CDR3 region has 11 residues. Per germline, CDR1 SQVTM and CDR2 ANQGSEA. The CDR3 bases are TGCAGCGTAAACAGGGTAGGCGAGCAGTTCTTC. This gives the protein CSVNRVGEQFF.

The genes are TRBV29-1 and TRBJ2-7; TRBD1 aligns across 8 bases. J gave up 0 bases and V 3 bases, and 7 bases lay outside the gene matches. The germline V gene has CDR1 SQVTM and CDR2 ANQGSEA. The CDR3 extends over 15 amino acids. Here the CDR3 reads CSVEGTGASSYEQYF. CDR3 nucleotides: TGCAGCGTTGAGGGGACAGGAGCCAGCTCCTACGAGCAGTACTTC.

The chain recombines TRBV27 with TRBJ2-7, with 10 positions matching TRBD1. V was pared by 6 bases and J by 0 bases, with 5 bases of the junction left unmatched. This CDR3 spans 15 amino acids. Germline assignment: CDR1 MNHEY and CDR2 SMNVEV (reference sequence). This chain's CDR3 is CASRQDRGPSYEQYF. The CDR3 DNA sequence: TGTGCCAGCAGACAAGACAGGGGGCCCTCCTACGAGCAGTACTTC.